These T cell receptor beta chains were read from a single sample in a study of cytomegalovirus exposure and HLA in healthy donors. The protocol was immunoSEQ multiplex PCR, while the TCRdb copy is restricted to in-frame clones and leaves out a portion. The table lists some 150,000 clones, 80% of them singletons. Sequencing was performed on PBMCs. Source of these receptors: a man between 18 and 35 years old in good health and CMV-seropositive. Both conserved end residues are part of each CDR3. Fields, in order: clone size, J gene, V gene, D gene, CDR3 protein, CDR3 DNA. The D gene is left open where the match is weak. Part of the rows lack a size; the others show once, few, many or a class for expanded clones.

clone size: NA; J gene: TRBJ2-5; V gene: TRBV6-6; D gene: NA; CDR3 protein: CASSYSFTGLETQYF; CDR3 DNA: TGTGCCAGCAGTTACTCGTTCACAGGGCTGGAGACCCAGTACTTC
clone size: NA; J gene: TRBJ2-6; V gene: TRBV2; D gene: NA; CDR3 protein: CASLRGTGANVLTF; CDR3 DNA: TGTGCCAGCCTTCGAGGGACTGGGGCCAACGTCCTGACTTTC
clone size: once; J gene: TRBJ2-2; V gene: TRBV18; D gene: TRBD2; CDR3 protein: CASSLPSGRYANTGELFF; CDR3 DNA: TGTGCCAGCTCACTACCTAGCGGGAGATACGCGAACACCGGGGAGCTGTTTTTT
clone size: NA; J gene: TRBJ1-1; V gene: TRBV12-5; D gene: NA; CDR3 protein: CASGLVLAGFLNTEAFF; CDR3 DNA: TGCGCTAGTGGTTTGGTACTTGCAGGGTTCCTTAACACTGAAGCTTTCTTT
clone size: NA; J gene: TRBJ2-7; V gene: TRBV4-1; D gene: NA; CDR3 protein: CASSQDFSYGQSSYEQYF; CDR3 DNA: TGCGCCAGCAGCCAAGATTTTTCGTACGGACAGTCCTCCTACGAGCAGTACTTC
clone size: NA; J gene: TRBJ1-4; V gene: TRBV11-3; D gene: TRBD1; CDR3 protein: CASSLRTGPNEKLFF; CDR3 DNA: TGTGCCAGCAGCCTCCGGACAGGACCTAATGAAAAACTGTTTTTT
clone size: NA; J gene: TRBJ2-2; V gene: TRBV5-4; D gene: TRBD1; CDR3 protein: CASSRGQGDTGELFF; CDR3 DNA: TGTGCCAGCAGCCGAGGACAGGGGGACACCGGGGAGCTGTTTTTT
clone size: NA; J gene: TRBJ1-4; V gene: TRBV6-1; D gene: NA; CDR3 protein: CASSAGEVEKLFF; CDR3 DNA: TGTGCCAGCTCCGCGGGGGAGGTTGAAAAACTGTTTTTT
clone size: once; J gene: TRBJ2-2; V gene: TRBV5-1; D gene: NA; CDR3 protein: CASRPTEWAGELFF; CDR3 DNA: TGCGCCAGCAGACCGACAGAGTGGGCCGGGGAGCTGTTTTTT
clone size: NA; J gene: TRBJ1-2; V gene: TRBV29-1; D gene: NA; CDR3 protein: CSVLPAEGLGGYTF; CDR3 DNA: TGCAGCGTTCTGCCGGCGGAGGGATTGGGGGGCTACACCTTC
clone size: NA; J gene: TRBJ2-1; V gene: TRBV6-5; D gene: TRBD2; CDR3 protein: CASSTTSGLGEQFF; CDR3 DNA: TGTGCCAGCAGTACCACTAGCGGACTAGGGGAGCAGTTCTTC
clone size: NA; J gene: TRBJ2-3; V gene: TRBV11-3; D gene: NA; CDR3 protein: CASSRTSTDTQYF; CDR3 DNA: TGTGCCAGCAGCCGTACTAGCACAGATACGCAGTATTTT
clone size: NA; J gene: TRBJ1-1; V gene: TRBV18; D gene: NA; CDR3 protein: CASSPQGDTEAFF; CDR3 DNA: TGTGCCAGCTCACCACAAGGAGACACTGAAGCTTTCTTT
clone size: NA; J gene: TRBJ2-3; V gene: TRBV29-1; D gene: TRBD2; CDR3 protein: CSVLKGSGGTDTQYF; CDR3 DNA: TGCAGCGTCTTAAAGGGCAGCGGGGGCACAGATACGCAGTATTTT
clone size: NA; J gene: TRBJ1-2; V gene: TRBV19; D gene: TRBD1; CDR3 protein: CASSIGQGARGYTF; CDR3 DNA: TGTGCCAGTAGTATAGGACAGGGGGCGCGCGGCTACACCTTC
clone size: few; J gene: TRBJ1-2; V gene: TRBV5-1; D gene: NA; CDR3 protein: CASSLAGGSTNYGYTF; CDR3 DNA: TGCGCCAGCAGCTTGGCCGGAGGCAGCACGAACTATGGCTACACCTTC
clone size: once; J gene: TRBJ2-3; V gene: TRBV5-1; D gene: TRBD2; CDR3 protein: CASSLSGVSTDTQYF; CDR3 DNA: TGCGCCAGCAGCTTAAGCGGGGTTAGCACAGATACGCAGTATTTT
clone size: NA; J gene: TRBJ1-3; V gene: TRBV7-9; D gene: NA; CDR3 protein: CSSSLKEALSGNTIYF; CDR3 DNA: TGTTCCAGCAGCTTAAAGGAGGCACTCTCTGGAAACACCATATATTTT
clone size: few; J gene: TRBJ1-6; V gene: TRBV9; D gene: NA; CDR3 protein: CASSAGVVGRSSYNSPLHF; CDR3 DNA: TGTGCCAGCAGCGCGGGGGTTGTTGGCCGGAGCTCCTATAATTCACCCCTCCACTTT
clone size: few; J gene: TRBJ2-5; V gene: TRBV6-6; D gene: NA; CDR3 protein: CASSYDRQETQYF; CDR3 DNA: TGTGCCAGCAGTTACGACAGACAAGAGACCCAGTACTTC
clone size: NA; J gene: TRBJ2-4; V gene: TRBV9; D gene: NA; CDR3 protein: CASSQVGGAGNIQYF; CDR3 DNA: TGTGCCAGCAGCCAAGTAGGGGGGGCCGGAAACATTCAGTACTTC
clone size: NA; J gene: TRBJ1-5; V gene: TRBV10-2; D gene: NA; CDR3 protein: CASSTPDQPQHF; CDR3 DNA: TGCGCCAGCAGTACCCCAGATCAGCCCCAGCATTTT